These 22 T cell receptor beta chains originate from one sample sequenced in a study of cytomegalovirus exposure and HLA in healthy donors. Primers included in the PCR were 60 Vbeta and 13 Jbeta primers. Assay used: immunoSEQ multiplex PCR; TCRdb lists only in-frame clones, some missing. The sample lists around 130,000 clones; around 81% were seen once. Material for sequencing was PBMCs. The receptors stem from a man younger than 30 in good health and CMV-seronegative.

The chain recombines TRBV30 with TRBJ1-1; 9 nucleotides match TRBD1. The J segment lost 8 bases and the V segment lost 3 bases, leaving 10 bases of the junction unmatched. Per germline, CDR1 GTSNPN and CDR2 SVGIG (reference sequence). The CDR3 spans 14 residues. This chain's CDR3 is CAWRSGTGRMEAFF. CDR3 bases: TGTGCCTGGAGGTCAGGGACAGGGCGAATGGAAGCTTTCTTT.

This rearrangement joins TRBV5-4 to TRBJ2-7; D is perhaps TRBD2 (6 bases). V was pared by 0 bases and J by 6 bases, with 16 bases between. This CDR3 comprises 15 residues. Germline V lookup: CDR1 SGHNT, CDR2 YYREEE (reference sequence). CDR3: CASSLAGGLGGEQYF. Here the CDR3 DNA reads TGTGCCAGCAGCTTGGCTGGAGGTTTGGGGGGCGAGCAGTACTTC.

The genes are TRBV6-1 and TRBJ1-5; D remains ambiguous. The V end lost 7 bases, the J end lost 0 bases, and 13 bases lay between the germline ends. In germline, CDR1 is MNHNS, CDR2 SASEGT. CDR3 size: 15 residues. The CDR3 is CASKQDGNSNQPQHF. The CDR3 nucleotides read TGTGCCAGCAAGCAGGACGGGAATAGCAATCAGCCCCAGCATTTT.

This clone has only one observation. The chain uses TRBV27 and TRBJ1-5; unclear D gene. Germline values: CDR1 MNHEY, CDR2 SMNVEV (reference sequence). The CDR3 runs 14 residues. V was trimmed by 4 bases and J by 2 bases, leaving 9 bases between them. CDR3 in amino acids: CASSYVRGNQPQHF. Here the CDR3 DNA reads TGTGCCAGCAGTTATGTACGCGGCAATCAGCCCCAGCATTTT.

The chain combines TRBV9 with TRBJ2-7; 10 bases align to TRBD1. V shed 3 bases, J shed 3 bases, and the junction held 3 bases outside the gene matches. Looked up from germline, CDR1 is SGDLS and CDR2 is YYNGEE. This CDR3 has 14 residues. The CDR3 here is CASSGGTGVYEQYF. The CDR3 DNA is TGTGCCAGCAGCGGTGGGACAGGGGTCTACGAGCAGTACTTC.

The rearrangement links TRBV6-6 to TRBJ1-2; maybe TRBD1 (5 bases). Deletions cut 6 bases from V and 8 bases from J, with 19 bases between. Germline V lookup: CDR1 MNHNY, CDR2 SVGAGI (reference sequence). The length of the CDR3 is 14 residues. CDR3 loop: CASSSLGGTAGYTF. The CDR3 nucleotides read TGTGCCAGCAGCTCCCTGGGGGGGACGGCGGGCTACACCTTC.

This clone was seen more than once but under ten times. The genes are TRBV6-6 and TRBJ2-2; 13 positions agree with TRBD2. The CDR3 runs 16 residues. The trim removed 5 bases at V and 3 bases at J, leaving 3 bases unmatched. Germline CDR1 reads MNHNY; CDR2 reads SVGAGI (reference sequence). Here the CDR3 DNA reads TGTGCCAGCAGTGGACTAGCGGGGGACTACACCGGGGAGCTGTTTTTT. Its translation: CASSGLAGDYTGELFF.

V is TRBV5-1 and J is TRBJ1-2; possible D gene TRBD1, 5 bases. In germline, CDR1 is SGHRS, CDR2 YFSETQ. This CDR3 is 16 amino acids long. Trimming stripped 2 bases from V and 0 bases from J, with 14 bases between. This CDR3 is CASSLGDLGANYGYTF. The DNA for the CDR3 is TGCGCCAGCAGCTTAGGGGATCTTGGTGCTAACTATGGCTACACCTTC.

The rearrangement uses TRBV7-2 and TRBJ1-1; D call uncertain. Germline CDR1 reads SGHTA; CDR2 reads FQGNSA. V lost 1 base and J lost 8, with 11 bases in between. The CDR3 is 13 amino acids. CDR3 in amino acids: CASSLVGGSEAFF. CDR3 DNA sequence: TGTGCCAGCAGCTTAGTGGGAGGGAGCGAAGCTTTCTTT.

This sequence joins TRBV6-5 and TRBJ1-1; D not certain. Trimming pared 4 bases from V and 1 base from J, leaving 4 bases between. Per germline, CDR1 MNHEY and CDR2 SVGAGI. CDR3 length: 12 residues. This CDR3 reads CASSSGNTEAFF. The DNA for the CDR3 is TGTGCCAGCAGTTCCGGGAACACTGAAGCTTTCTTT.

The genes are TRBV5-4 and TRBJ1-2; D possibly corresponds to TRBD1 (5 bases). Germline V lookup: CDR1 SGHNT, CDR2 YYREEE (reference sequence). V lost 10 bases and J 4 bases, leaving 11 bases between the germline ends. The CDR3 covers 11 residues. The CDR3 here is CAGQGIYGYTF. CDR3 coding DNA: TGTGCCGGGCAGGGTATCTATGGCTACACCTTC.

This clone was seen a handful of times. CDR3: CASSKPGQGRTDTQYF. The DNA for the CDR3 is TGTGCCAGCTCAAAACCGGGACAGGGTCGCACAGATACGCAGTATTTT. This chain joins TRBV18 and TRBJ2-3; 9 bases agree with TRBD1. The CDR3 consists of 16 residues. V gave up 5 bases and J gave up 1 base; unmatched junction bases: 7. Germline V gives CDR1 KGHSH, CDR2 LQKENI.

The genes are TRBV9 and TRBJ2-3; D possibly corresponds to TRBD1 (8 bases). This CDR3 is 17 amino acids long. Germline V CDR1 and CDR2: SGDLS, YYNGEE. V was pared by 3 bases and J by 0 bases, with 17 bases between. This chain's CDR3 is CASSETGGGSSTDTQYF. CDR3 sequence (DNA): TGTGCCAGCAGCGAAACAGGGGGGGGTAGTAGCACAGATACGCAGTATTTT.

The rearrangement uses TRBV5-1 and TRBJ2-7, with TRBD1 matching over 9 bases. Germline V gives CDR1 SGHRS, CDR2 YFSETQ. This CDR3 is built from 15 residues. J lost 0 bases, V lost 4 bases, and 5 bases had no gene match. CDR3: CASSPDRGFSYEQYF. CDR3 in DNA: TGCGCCAGCAGCCCCGACAGGGGGTTCTCCTACGAGCAGTACTTC.

This chain links TRBV11-2 with TRBJ2-7; TRBD2 is a possible D gene (7 bases). CDR1 is SGHAT, CDR2 FQNNGV, per germline. CDR3 size: 13 residues. The V end lost 7 bases, the J end lost 5 bases, and 15 bases lay between the germline ends. The CDR3 nucleotides are TGTGCCAGCAACCTGGGGGGGGCGAACGAGCAGTACTTC. As protein: CASNLGGANEQYF. Based on the CDR3 plus reference TRBV11-2 and TRBJ2-7, the full variable domain is EAGVAQSPRYKIIEKRQSVAFWCNPISGHATLYWYQQILGQGPKLLIQFQNNGVVDDSQLPKDRFSAERLKGVDSTLKIQPAKLEDSAVYLCASNLGGANEQYFGPGTRLTVT.

The chain employs TRBV29-1 and TRBJ1-1; D might be TRBD1 (6 bases). V lost 6 bases and J lost 5, with 19 bases in between. This CDR3 contains 14 residues. Germline V gives CDR1 SQVTM, CDR2 ANQGSEA. CDR3 region: CSVHYTGRRTEAFF. CDR3 in DNA: TGCAGCGTCCATTATACAGGGCGGCGGACTGAAGCTTTCTTT. Full variable domain (missing parts from reference TRBV29-1 and TRBJ1-1): SAVISQKPSRDICQRGTSLTIQCQVDSQVTMMFWYRQQPGQSLTLIATANQGSEATYESGFVIDKFPISRPNLTFSTLTVSNMSPEDSSIYLCSVHYTGRRTEAFFGQGTRLTVV.

The chain links TRBV6-5 to TRBJ2-3; D might be TRBD2 (5 bases). The germline gives CDR1 MNHEY, CDR2 SVGAGI. CDR3 size: 16 residues. Trimming shortened V by 2 bases and J by 3 bases, and 15 bases separated the two germline ends. CDR3 coding DNA: TGTGCCAGCAGTTACGGGTCGGGGAAGACTACAGATACGCAGTATTTT. This codes for CASSYGSGKTTDTQYF.

The V and J genes are TRBV5-1 and TRBJ1-1, with 10 bases that match TRBD1. Germline V gene lookup returns CDR1 SGHRS and CDR2 YFSETQ. The CDR3 extends over 12 amino acids. The J segment lost 4 bases and the V segment lost 7 bases, leaving 1 base of the junction unmatched. The CDR3 coding sequence is TGCGCCAGCGGACAGGGGGGCACTGAAGCTTTCTTT. Residues: CASGQGGTEAFF.

This clone was seen more than once but under ten times. The DNA for the CDR3 is TGTGCCAGCAGCCGACAGGGGGTGGGCTATGGCTACACCTTC. Amino acids: CASSRQGVGYGYTF. The gene calls are TRBV7-2 and TRBJ1-2; 9 nucleotides match TRBD1. Germline CDR1 and CDR2: SGHTA and FQGNSA. V dropped 5 bases and J dropped 4; count of bases not matched to a gene: 5. The CDR3 totals 14 residues.

The V call is TRBV30, the J call TRBJ1-5; D unclear. The CDR3 is made up of 14 amino acids. The ends were cut back, 2 bases at V and 3 bases at J, with 11 bases in the middle. Germline values: CDR1 GTSNPN, CDR2 SVGIG (reference sequence). For the CDR3, the DNA is TGTGCCTGGAGTATAGTGCAGGCCAATCAGCCCCAGCATTTT. As protein: CAWSIVQANQPQHF.

The chain carries TRBV9 and TRBJ2-4; tentatively, D is TRBD2 (6 bases). Trimming removed 4 bases from V and 1 base from J, with 12 bases in between. The germline V gene has CDR1 SGDLS and CDR2 YYNGEE. This CDR3 has 15 amino acids. CDR3 sequence reads: CASSLDGGAKNIQYF. The CDR3 bases are TGTGCCAGCAGCCTTGATGGGGGGGCCAAAAACATTCAGTACTTC.

This clone appeared a few times. The chain links TRBV27 to TRBJ2-5; D might be TRBD1 (6 bases). Trimming took off 6 bases at V and 4 bases at J, with 12 bases between the two ends. The CDR3 sequence is 13 residues long. Per germline, CDR1 MNHEY and CDR2 SMNVEV (reference sequence). CDR3 loop: CASSQGIRETQYF. For the CDR3, the DNA is TGTGCCAGCAGCCAGGGGATAAGAGAGACCCAGTACTTC.